A single sample gave rise to the 27 T cell receptor beta chains below, sequenced in a study of CD8 T cells in ankylosing spondylitis. TCRdb re-called the 5' RACE reads through MiXCR, storing one row per CDR3 protein. The data show under 450,000 distinct CDR3 sequences, with 20% to 25% seen just once and around 13% held by the top ten. The material sequenced was blood, either unsorted or a sorted T cell fraction (not recorded which). The source is a male donor with ankylosing spondylitis or in good health (not recorded which).

The chain employs TRBV20-1 and TRBJ2-7; 10 bases agree with TRBD2. CDR1 DFQATT and CDR2 SNEGSKA come from the germline V gene (reference sequence). Trimming at V came to 3 bases and at J to 7 bases, leaving 3 bases not matched to a gene. This CDR3 spans 12 amino acids. CDR3 nucleotides: TGCAGTGCTAGGTGGACTAGCGGTGAGCAGTACTTC. Translating it yields CSARWTSGEQYF.

This chain joins TRBV12-3 or TRBV12-4 and TRBJ2-3; TRBD2 might be the D (5 bases). V was cut by 0 bases and J by 1 base, with 8 bases left in between. The CDR3 is 15 residues long. CDR3 loop: CASSLALAGTDTQYF. The CDR3 nucleotides are TGTGCCAGCAGTTTAGCGCTAGCCGGCACAGATACGCAGTATTTT.

The chain uses TRBV27 and TRBJ2-6; TRBD1 matches at 9 bases. The germline V gene encodes CDR1 MNHEY and CDR2 SMNVEV (reference sequence). V trimming: 3 bases; J trimming: 0 bases; junction bases outside the gene matches: 18. The CDR3 totals 22 residues. Here the CDR3 DNA reads TGTGCCAGCAGTTTTCGGGGAGACCCGGGACAGGGATTCTACTCTGGGGCCAACGTCCTGACTTTC. Translated, it gives CASSFRGDPGQGFYSGANVLTF.

The chain joins TRBV6-5 to TRBJ2-5; 11 nucleotides agree with TRBD1. The ends lost 2 bases at V and 5 bases at J; junction bases unmatched: 13. This CDR3 contains 18 residues. Germline loops: CDR1 MNHEY, CDR2 SVGAGI. CDR3 coding DNA: TGTGCCAGCAGTTACACGTGGCTTGGACAGGGGGCCGAGGAGACCCAGTACTTC. This translates into CASSYTWLGQGAEETQYF.

In its sample, this clonotype was seen a few times. In nucleotides, the CDR3 is TGTGCCAGCAGAGACAGGAGCCAAGAGACCCAGTACTTC. It specifies CASRDRSQETQYF. The rearrangement links TRBV7-9 to TRBJ2-5, with TRBD1 as a possible D gene (6 bases). The CDR3 is 13 amino acids. V was cut by 6 bases and J by 1 base, with 9 bases left in between. Germline CDR1 is SEHNR and CDR2 is FQNEAQ (reference sequence).

In its sample, this clonotype was seen a few times. The J gene is TRBJ2-3, the V gene TRBV9, with TRBD2 identical over 12 bases. There are 18 residues in the CDR3. Trimming removed 4 bases from V and 5 bases from J; junction bases left unmatched: 14. Germline CDR1 reads SGDLS; CDR2 reads YYNGEE. CDR3 loop: CASSHPRTSGESGDTQYF. In nucleotides, the CDR3 is TGTGCCAGCAGCCATCCTAGGACTAGCGGGGAGAGTGGAGATACGCAGTATTTT.

This CDR3 reads CASCGSLDYEQYF. DNA of the CDR3: TGTGCCAGCTGCGGCTCCCTCGACTACGAGCAGTACTTC. The chain joins TRBV7-9 to TRBJ2-7; D uncertain. Germline-derived CDR1 and CDR2 are SEHNR and FQNEAQ (reference sequence). V dropped 8 bases and J dropped 3 bases, with 14 bases sitting between them. The CDR3 spans 13 residues.

This rearrangement joins TRBV20-1 to TRBJ2-7, with a tentative D call TRBD1 (5 bases). Deletions cut 6 bases from V and 3 bases from J, with 15 bases between. The CDR3 spans 13 residues. Germline lookup yields CDR1 DFQATT and CDR2 SNEGSKA (reference sequence). CDR3 sequence (DNA): TGCAGTGCCCTAGGGGCAGGGAACTACGAGCAGTACTTC. It specifies CSALGAGNYEQYF.

This sequence joins TRBV29-1 and TRBJ2-1; possible D gene TRBD2, 7 bases. The CDR3 covers 12 residues. CDR1 is SQVTM and CDR2 is ANQGSEA in the germline V gene. The V end was cut by 4 bases, the J end by 9 bases, with 13 bases between. The CDR3 sequence is CSVGGGSGEQFF. CDR3 nucleotides: TGCAGCGTTGGCGGGGGCTCTGGTGAGCAGTTCTTC.

This clonotype was seen a handful of times. The rearrangement uses TRBV12-3 or TRBV12-4 and TRBJ2-1; the match to TRBD2 covers 10 bases. The CDR3 has 16 residues. Losses at the gene ends were 6 bases for V and 8 bases for J; bases not matched to a gene: 13. The CDR3 coding sequence is TGTGCCAGCAGCCCCCCCCAGCGGGGGGGCATCGATGAGCAGTTCTTC. Protein product: CASSPPQRGGIDEQFF.

This clonotype occurred a few times. V gene TRBV27 combines with J gene TRBJ2-1; D is possibly TRBD2 (5 bases). Germline V CDR1 and CDR2: MNHEY, SMNVEV (reference sequence). V dropped 2 bases and J dropped 0 bases, with 11 bases sitting between them. CDR3 length equals 16 residues. CDR3 amino acids: CASSLVRVSSYNEQFF. The DNA of the CDR3 is TGTGCCAGCAGTTTAGTGAGGGTTAGCTCCTACAATGAGCAGTTCTTC.

This clonotype has a single count. The V and J genes are TRBV20-1 and TRBJ2-3; D uncertain. From germline, CDR1 is DFQATT and CDR2 SNEGSKA (reference sequence). V was clipped by 0 bases and J by 5 bases, with 15 bases between them. This CDR3 spans 15 amino acids. The CDR3 nucleotides are TGCAGTGCTAGAGACCTCTGGGCTACCTTAGATACGCAGTATTTT. Translating it yields CSARDLWATLDTQYF.

This clonotype was observed a handful of times. The CDR3 sequence: CASSPDTTVNQPQHF. Written as DNA, the CDR3 is TGTGCCAGCAGCCCTGACACTACGGTGAATCAGCCCCAGCATTTT. V and J are TRBV12-3 or TRBV12-4 and TRBJ1-5; the D is unclear. The CDR3 has 15 amino acids. V was shortened by 6 bases and J by 4 bases, with 16 bases between the two germline ends.

The rearrangement uses TRBV12-3 or TRBV12-4 and TRBJ2-7, with 7 bases aligning to TRBD2. The CDR3 has 13 amino acids. V lost 8 bases to trimming and J lost 5 bases; unmatched junction nucleotides: 9. The chain's CDR3 is CASALGLVNEQYF. DNA for the CDR3: TGTGCCAGCGCCCTAGGACTAGTGAACGAGCAGTACTTC.

This chain joins TRBV10-3 and TRBJ2-5; maybe TRBD2 (6 bases). CDR1 and CDR2 (germline): ENHRY, SYGVKD. Trimming cost V 2 bases and J 5 bases, with 15 bases left between them. The CDR3 covers 15 residues. The DNA of the CDR3 is TGTGCCATCAGTGAGACCGCCGGGACTGCCGAGACCCAGTACTTC. Its translation is CAISETAGTAETQYF.

The genes are TRBV29-1 and TRBJ1-2; a possible D gene is TRBD1 (5 bases). The CDR3 loop spans 11 amino acids. Looked up from germline, CDR1 is SQVTM and CDR2 is ANQGSEA. Trimming took off 7 bases at V and 6 bases at J, with 12 bases between the two ends. CDR3 in DNA: TGCAGCGGAAGACAGCAAGATGGCTACACCTTC. Protein product: CSGRQQDGYTF.

This clonotype was picked up many times. The chain uses TRBV6-5 and TRBJ2-7; 8 bases map to TRBD1. Germline assignment: CDR1 MNHEY and CDR2 SVGAGI. This CDR3 has 13 residues. The V and J ends lost 4 bases and 2 bases, in that order; junction bases with no gene match: 1. CDR3 sequence: CASSWDRTYEQYF. The CDR3 DNA is TGTGCCAGCAGTTGGGACAGGACCTACGAGCAGTACTTC.

The V call is TRBV2, the J call TRBJ2-5; D unclear. Trimming shortened V by 6 bases and J by 2 bases, and 16 bases separated the two germline ends. Per germline, CDR1 SNHLY and CDR2 FYNNEI. The CDR3 runs to 15 residues. The CDR3 spells CASRARTDVQETQYF. CDR3 DNA sequence: TGTGCCAGCAGAGCAAGGACGGACGTACAAGAGACCCAGTACTTC.

The chain is built from TRBV28 and TRBJ2-2; TRBD1 matches at 8 bases. Trimming at V came to 6 bases and at J to 5 bases, leaving 2 bases not matched to a gene. The CDR3 covers 13 residues. Germline loops: CDR1 MDHEN, CDR2 SYDVKM. The CDR3 reads CASSHRGTGELFF. DNA for the CDR3: TGTGCCAGCAGCCACAGGGGGACCGGGGAGCTGTTTTTT.

CDR3 in DNA: TGCAGCGTTGAGGGGCCCAGGGGAGAGTACGAGCAGTACTTC. It translates to CSVEGPRGEYEQYF. V usage is TRBV29-1 and J usage is TRBJ2-7; D might be TRBD1 (6 bases). The CDR3 sequence is 14 residues long. V was pared by 3 bases and J by 4 bases, with 16 bases between. Germline CDR1 reads SQVTM; CDR2 reads ANQGSEA.

The chain carries TRBV4-2 and TRBJ2-7; D gene uncertain. V lost 0 bases and J lost 0, with 18 bases in between. The CDR3 is 18 residues long. The germline CDR1 and CDR2 sequences are LGHNA and YNFKEQ. The DNA of the CDR3 is TGTGCCAGCAGCCAAGATGCAGGCCGGGCAGTAAGCTCCTACGAGCAGTACTTC. Translating it yields CASSQDAGRAVSSYEQYF.

This clonotype came up many times. The J gene is TRBJ1-1, the V gene TRBV12-3 or TRBV12-4; TRBD1 is a possible D gene (5 bases). The length of the CDR3 is 13 residues. Trimming removed 7 bases from V and 5 bases from J, with 14 bases in between. CDR3 residues: CASMWGVGTEAFF. CDR3 bases: TGTGCCAGCATGTGGGGGGTGGGAACTGAAGCTTTCTTT.

This clonotype showed up just a few times. The chain joins TRBV12-3 or TRBV12-4 to TRBJ2-5; D might be TRBD1 (6 bases). The CDR3 totals 16 residues. Trimming stripped 5 bases from V and 0 bases from J, with 16 bases between. The CDR3 spells CASSQITGFDQETQYF. The CDR3 region has the DNA TGTGCCAGCAGTCAAATAACAGGGTTTGACCAAGAGACCCAGTACTTC.

This clonotype was counted a few times. The CDR3 DNA reads TGTGCCAGCAGCCCCCTCCCGGACAGGGGGCTTACCGGGGAGCTGTTTTTT. Amino acids: CASSPLPDRGLTGELFF. This chain uses TRBV11-2 with TRBJ2-2; 11 bases match TRBD1. Germline CDR1 and CDR2: SGHAT and FQNNGV. V lost 5 bases, J lost 5 bases, and 10 bases stayed unmatched. The CDR3 runs 17 residues.

This clonotype was picked up a small number of times. The chain is built from TRBV27 and TRBJ1-3; D might be TRBD1 (6 bases). CDR1 and CDR2 (germline): MNHEY, SMNVEV (reference sequence). There are 16 residues in the CDR3. Deletions cut 5 bases from V and 0 bases from J, with 14 bases between. The CDR3 coding sequence is TGTGCCAGCAGTCCCCGACAGGCATTCTCTGGAAACACCATATATTTT. Residues: CASSPRQAFSGNTIYF.

This clonotype showed up just a few times. The rearrangement uses TRBV9 and TRBJ1-5; D might be TRBD1 (5 bases). Trimming took 0 bases from V and 3 from J, leaving 7 bases between them. The CDR3 covers 14 residues. Germline CDR1 is SGDLS and CDR2 is YYNGEE. The CDR3 region is CASSVGGLNQPQHF. CDR3 sequence (DNA): TGTGCCAGCAGCGTAGGGGGCCTCAATCAGCCCCAGCATTTT. The variable domain in full, completed from reference TRBV9 and TRBJ1-5, reads DSGVTQTPKHLITATGQRVTLRCSPRSGDLSVYWYQQSLDQGLQFLIQYYNGEERAKGNILERFSAQQFPDLHSELNLSSLELGDSALYFCASSVGGLNQPQHFGDGTRLSIL.

The CDR3 DNA follows: TGTGCCAGCAGCTCGCCGACAGGGGGTCGCCACGAGCAGTACTTC. Protein product: CASSSPTGGRHEQYF. This rearrangement joins TRBV7-9 to TRBJ2-7, with 9 nucleotides matching TRBD1. CDR1 is SEHNR, CDR2 FQNEAQ, per germline (reference sequence). The length of the CDR3 is 15 residues. V shed 4 bases, J shed 5 bases, and the junction held 9 bases outside the gene matches.